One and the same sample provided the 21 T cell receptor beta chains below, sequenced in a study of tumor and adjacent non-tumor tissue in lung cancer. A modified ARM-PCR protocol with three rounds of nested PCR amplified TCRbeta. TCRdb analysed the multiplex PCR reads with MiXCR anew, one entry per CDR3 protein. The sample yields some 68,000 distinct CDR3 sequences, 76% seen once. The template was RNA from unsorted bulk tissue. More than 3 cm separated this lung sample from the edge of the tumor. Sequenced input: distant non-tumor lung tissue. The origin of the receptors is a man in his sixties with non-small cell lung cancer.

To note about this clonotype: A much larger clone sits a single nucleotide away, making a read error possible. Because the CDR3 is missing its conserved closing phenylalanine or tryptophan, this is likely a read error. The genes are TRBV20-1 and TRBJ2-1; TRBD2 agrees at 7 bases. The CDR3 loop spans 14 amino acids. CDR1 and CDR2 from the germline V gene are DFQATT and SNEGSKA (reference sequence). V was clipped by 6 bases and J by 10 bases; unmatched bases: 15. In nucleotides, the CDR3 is TGCAGTGCCCTAGCGGTCCTCCCTGTGACGGAGCAGTTCTTA. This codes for CSALAVLPVTEQFL.

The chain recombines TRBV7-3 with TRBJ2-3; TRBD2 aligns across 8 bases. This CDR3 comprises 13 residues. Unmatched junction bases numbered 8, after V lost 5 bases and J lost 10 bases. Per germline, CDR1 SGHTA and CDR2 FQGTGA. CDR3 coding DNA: TGTGCCAGCAGCAACGAGCGGGGGATGGCGCAGTATTTT. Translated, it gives CASSNERGMAQYF.

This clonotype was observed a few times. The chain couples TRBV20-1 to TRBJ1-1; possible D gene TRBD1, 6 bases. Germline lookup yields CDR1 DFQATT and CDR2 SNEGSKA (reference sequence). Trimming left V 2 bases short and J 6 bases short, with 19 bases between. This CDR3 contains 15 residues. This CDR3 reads CSARLGHRFWAEAFF. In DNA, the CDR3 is TGCAGTGCTAGACTGGGACACCGTTTTTGGGCTGAAGCTTTCTTT.

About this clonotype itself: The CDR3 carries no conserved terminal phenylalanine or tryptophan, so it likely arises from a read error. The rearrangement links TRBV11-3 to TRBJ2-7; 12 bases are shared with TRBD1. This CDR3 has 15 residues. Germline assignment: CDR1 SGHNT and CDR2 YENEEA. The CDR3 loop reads CSISPPGQGAREQYL. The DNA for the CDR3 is TGTTCCATCAGCCCCCCGGGACAGGGGGCTCGGGAGCAGTACCTC.

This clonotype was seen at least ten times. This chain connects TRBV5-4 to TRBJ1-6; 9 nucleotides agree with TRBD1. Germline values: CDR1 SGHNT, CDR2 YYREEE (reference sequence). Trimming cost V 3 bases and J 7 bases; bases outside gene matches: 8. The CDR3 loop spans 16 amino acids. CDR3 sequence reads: CASSSDRDRVNSPLHF. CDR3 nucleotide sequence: TGTGCCAGCAGCTCAGACCGGGACAGGGTGAATTCACCCCTCCACTTT. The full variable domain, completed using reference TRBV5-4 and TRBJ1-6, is ETGVTQSPTHLIKTRGQQVTLRCSSQSGHNTVSWYQQALGQGPQFIFQYYREEENGRGNFPPRFSGLQFPNYSSELNVNALELDDSALYLCASSSDRDRVNSPLHFGNGTRLTVT.

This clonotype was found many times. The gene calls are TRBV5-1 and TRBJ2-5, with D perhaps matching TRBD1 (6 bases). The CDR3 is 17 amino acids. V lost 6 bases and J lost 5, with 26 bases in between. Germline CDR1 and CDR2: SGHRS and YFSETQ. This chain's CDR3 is CASMHLAGDQRGETQYF. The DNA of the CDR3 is TGCGCCAGCATGCACCTCGCAGGGGACCAACGTGGGGAGACCCAGTACTTC.

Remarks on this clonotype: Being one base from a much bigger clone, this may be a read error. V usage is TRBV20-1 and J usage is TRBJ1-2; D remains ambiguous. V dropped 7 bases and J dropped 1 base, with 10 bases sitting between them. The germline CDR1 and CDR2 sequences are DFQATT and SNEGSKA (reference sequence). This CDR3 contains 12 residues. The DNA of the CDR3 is TGCAGTGTTAGTGAGAGTAACTATGGCTACACCTTC. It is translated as CSVSESNYGYTF.

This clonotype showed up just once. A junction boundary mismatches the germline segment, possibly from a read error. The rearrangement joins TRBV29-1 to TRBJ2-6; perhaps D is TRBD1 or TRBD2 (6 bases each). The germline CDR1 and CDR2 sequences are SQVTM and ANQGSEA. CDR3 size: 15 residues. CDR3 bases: TGCAGCGTGAGGCTTCCTAGTTCGGGGGCCAACGCCCTGAGTTTC. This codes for CSVRLPSSGANALSF.

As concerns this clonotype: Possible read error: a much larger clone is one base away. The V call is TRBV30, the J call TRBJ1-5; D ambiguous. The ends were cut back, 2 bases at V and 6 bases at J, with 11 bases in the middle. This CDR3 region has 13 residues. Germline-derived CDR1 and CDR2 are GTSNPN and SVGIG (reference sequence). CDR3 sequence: CAWSLGYGQPQHF. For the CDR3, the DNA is TGTGCCTGGAGTTTAGGGTATGGTCAGCCCCAGCATTTT.

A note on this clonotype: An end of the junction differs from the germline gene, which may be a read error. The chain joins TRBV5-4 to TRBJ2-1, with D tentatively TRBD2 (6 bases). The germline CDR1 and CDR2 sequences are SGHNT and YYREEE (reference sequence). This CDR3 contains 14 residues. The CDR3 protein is CASSLGGTYNERFF. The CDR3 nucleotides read TGCGCTAGCAGCTTGGGCGGGACCTACAATGAGCGGTTCTTC.

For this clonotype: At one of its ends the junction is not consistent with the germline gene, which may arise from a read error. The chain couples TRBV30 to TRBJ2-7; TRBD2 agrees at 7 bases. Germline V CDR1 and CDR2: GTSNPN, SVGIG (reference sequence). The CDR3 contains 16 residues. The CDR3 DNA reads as TGTGCCTGGTGTGGACGGCCTATCGGGAGGCCCTACGAGCACTACTTC. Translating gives CAWCGRPIGRPYEHYF.

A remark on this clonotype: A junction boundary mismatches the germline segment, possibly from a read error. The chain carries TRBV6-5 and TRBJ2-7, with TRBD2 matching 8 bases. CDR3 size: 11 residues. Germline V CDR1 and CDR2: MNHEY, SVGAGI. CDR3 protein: CTSSYDGRVFF. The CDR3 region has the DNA TGTACCAGCAGTTATGACGGGAGGGTATTCTTC.

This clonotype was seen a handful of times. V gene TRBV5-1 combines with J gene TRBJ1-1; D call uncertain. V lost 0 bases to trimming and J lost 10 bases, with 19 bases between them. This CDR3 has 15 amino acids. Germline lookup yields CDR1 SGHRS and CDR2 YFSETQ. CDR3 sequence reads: CASSLEPRPPSGAFF. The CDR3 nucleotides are TGCGCCAGCAGCTTGGAACCTAGACCCCCAAGTGGAGCTTTCTTT.

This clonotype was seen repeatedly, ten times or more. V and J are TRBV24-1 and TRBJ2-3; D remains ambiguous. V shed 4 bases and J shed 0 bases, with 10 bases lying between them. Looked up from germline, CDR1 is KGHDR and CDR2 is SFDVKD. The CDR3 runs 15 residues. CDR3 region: CATSDPTSSTDTQYF. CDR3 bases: TGTGCCACCAGTGACCCGACCAGTAGCACAGATACGCAGTATTTT.

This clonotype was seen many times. The CDR3 sequence is CASSFRTDTQYF. As DNA, the CDR3 is TGTGCCAGCAGCTTCCGCACAGATACGCAGTATTTT. The rearrangement uses TRBV5-4 and TRBJ2-3; D not certain. Trimming shortened V by 2 bases and J by 1 base, and 2 bases separated the two germline ends. The V gene's germline CDR1 is SGHNT and CDR2 YYREEE (reference sequence). The CDR3 spans 12 residues. Complete variable domain (other parts from reference TRBV5-4 and TRBJ2-3): ETGVTQSPTHLIKTRGQQVTLRCSSQSGHNTVSWYQQALGQGPQFIFQYYREEENGRGNFPPRFSGLQFPNYSSELNVNALELDDSALYLCASSFRTDTQYFGPGTRLTVL.

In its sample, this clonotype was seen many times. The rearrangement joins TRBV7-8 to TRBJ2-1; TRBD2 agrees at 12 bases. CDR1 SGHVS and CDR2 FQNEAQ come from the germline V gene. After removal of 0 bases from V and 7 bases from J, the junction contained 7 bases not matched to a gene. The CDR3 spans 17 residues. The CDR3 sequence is CASSLATLAGGGNEQFF. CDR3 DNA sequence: TGTGCCAGCAGCTTAGCCACTCTAGCGGGAGGGGGGAATGAGCAGTTCTTC. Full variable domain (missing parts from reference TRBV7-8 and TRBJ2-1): GAGVSQSPRYKVAKRGQDVALRCDPISGHVSLFWYQQALGQGPEFLTYFQNEAQLDKSGLPSDRFFAERPEGSVSTLKIQRTQQEDSAVYLCASSLATLAGGGNEQFFGPGTRLTVL.

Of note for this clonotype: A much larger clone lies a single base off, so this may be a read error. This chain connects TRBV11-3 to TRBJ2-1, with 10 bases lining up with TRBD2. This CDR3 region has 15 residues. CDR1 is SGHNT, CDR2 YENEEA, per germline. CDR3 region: CASSLLAGVNNELFF. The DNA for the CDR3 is TGTGCCAGCAGCCTTCTAGCGGGGGTTAACAATGAGCTGTTCTTC. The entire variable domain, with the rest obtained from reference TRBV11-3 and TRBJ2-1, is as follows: EAGVVQSPRYKIIEKKQPVAFWCNPISGHNTLYWYLQNLGQGPELLIRYENEEAVDDSQLPKDRFSAERLKGVDSTLKIQPAELGDSAVYLCASSLLAGVNNELFFGPGTRLTVL.

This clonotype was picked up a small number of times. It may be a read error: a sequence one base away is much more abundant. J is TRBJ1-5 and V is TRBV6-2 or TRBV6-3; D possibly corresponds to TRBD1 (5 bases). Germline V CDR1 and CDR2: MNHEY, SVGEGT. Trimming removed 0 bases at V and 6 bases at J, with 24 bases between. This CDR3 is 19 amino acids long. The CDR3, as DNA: TGTGCCAGCAGTTACTCGCGGGGGGACTGGCAGGGAATCGCTCAGCCCCAGCATTTT. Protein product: CASSYSRGDWQGIAQPQHF.

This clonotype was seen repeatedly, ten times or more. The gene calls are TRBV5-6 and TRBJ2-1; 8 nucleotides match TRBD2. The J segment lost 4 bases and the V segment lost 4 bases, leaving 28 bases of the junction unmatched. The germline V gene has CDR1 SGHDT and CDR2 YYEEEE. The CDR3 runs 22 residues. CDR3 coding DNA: TGTGCCAGCAGCCCGCCCCGGGGATCGAGGCTAGCGGGCCCGCTCCAATACAATGAGCAGTTCTTC. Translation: CASSPPRGSRLAGPLQYNEQFF.

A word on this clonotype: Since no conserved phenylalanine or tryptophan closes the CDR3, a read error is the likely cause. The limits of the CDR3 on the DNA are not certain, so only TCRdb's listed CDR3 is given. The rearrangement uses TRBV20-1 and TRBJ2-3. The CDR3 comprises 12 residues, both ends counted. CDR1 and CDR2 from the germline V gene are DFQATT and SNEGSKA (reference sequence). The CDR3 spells CSACYQVGSGYL.

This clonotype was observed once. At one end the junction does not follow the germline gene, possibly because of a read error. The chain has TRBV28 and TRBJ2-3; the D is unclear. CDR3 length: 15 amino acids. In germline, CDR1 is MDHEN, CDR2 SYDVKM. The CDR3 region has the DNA TGTGCCGGCAGTTTCGGATACTTCAGCACAGATATGCAGTATTTT. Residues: CAGSFGYFSTDMQYF. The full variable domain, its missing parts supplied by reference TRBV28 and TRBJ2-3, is DVKVTQSSRYLVKRTGEKVFLECVQDMDHENMFWYRQDPGLGLRLIYFSYDVKMKEKGDIPEGYSVSREKKERFSLILESASTNQTSMYLCAGSFGYFSTDMQYFGPGTRLTVL.